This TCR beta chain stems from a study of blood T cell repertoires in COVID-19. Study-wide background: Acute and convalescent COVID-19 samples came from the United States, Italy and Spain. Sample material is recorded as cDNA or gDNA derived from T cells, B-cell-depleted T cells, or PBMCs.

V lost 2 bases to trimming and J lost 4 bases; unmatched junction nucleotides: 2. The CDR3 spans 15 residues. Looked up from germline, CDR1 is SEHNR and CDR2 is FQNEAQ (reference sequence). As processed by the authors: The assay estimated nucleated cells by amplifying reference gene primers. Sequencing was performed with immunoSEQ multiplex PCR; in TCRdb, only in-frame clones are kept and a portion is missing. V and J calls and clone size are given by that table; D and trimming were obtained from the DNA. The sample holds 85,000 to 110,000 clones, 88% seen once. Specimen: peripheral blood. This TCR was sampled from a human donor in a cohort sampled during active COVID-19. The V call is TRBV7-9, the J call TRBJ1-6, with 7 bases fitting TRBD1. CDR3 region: CASSLQTGYNSPLHF. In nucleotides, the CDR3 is TGTGCCAGCAGCTTACAGACAGGGTATAATTCACCCCTCCACTTT.